Described below is a single T cell receptor (beta chain) sequence and its context. The CDR3 consists of 16 residues. With 1 base clipped from V and 1 base from J, the junction kept 6 bases outside the gene matches. Germline assignment: CDR1 SGHVS and CDR2 FNYEAQ. These data belong to a study of blood T cell repertoires in COVID-19. About the study: From the United States, Italy and Spain came samples of acute and convalescent COVID-19.

In the original workflow: Amplification of reference gene primers provided the estimated nucleated cell counts. Measured with immunoSEQ multiplex PCR; TCRdb has only the in-frame clones, and not every one. D and trimming come from the DNA, and the V and J calls and clone size come from that table. In the table there are 100,000 to 110,000 clones, roughly 84% of which are singletons. This chain connects TRBV7-6 to TRBJ2-7; TRBD1 agrees at 8 bases. The receptor was isolated from a man aged 25-40 years in a cohort sampled during active COVID-19. The specimen was peripheral blood. The CDR3 spells CASSLGTGRGSYEQYF. The CDR3 bases are TGTGCCAGCAGCTTAGGGACAGGGAGAGGATCCTACGAGCAGTACTTC. Full variable domain (rest looked up from reference TRBV7-6 and TRBJ2-7): GAGVSQSPRYKVTKRGQDVALRCDPISGHVSLYWYRQALGQGPEFLTYFNYEAQQDKSGLPNDRFSAERPEGSISTLTIQRTEQRDSAMYRCASSLGTGRGSYEQYFGPGTRLTVT.